This paragraph covers one T cell receptor beta chain sequence. Its recognized antigen is unknown. No quality values exist for individual bases; no much larger clone is one base distant. The CDR3 runs 13 amino acids, cysteine and phenylalanine included. Only the CDR3 region is kept as DNA, spanning 39 bases read in frame from base 1. The V end loses 5 bases and the J end loses 0 bases, and a stretch of 7 bases separates them. The immunoSEQ Assay, a bias-controlled multiplex PCR, was used to amplify TCRbeta CDR3 regions from genomic DNA. Processing in the source paper ran as follows. The number of nucleated cells in each sample was estimated from the amplification of reference gene primers within the assay. Sequence reads were collapsed and filtered to measure the absolute abundance of every unique TCRbeta CDR3 rearrangement. Productive Simpson clonality was computed per sample as the square root of Simpson's diversity index over productive rearrangements. TCRdb obtained this table from immuneACCESS and retained in-frame rearrangements with V and J assigned. These tables miss some clones; where compared with another copy, unresolved V genes account for less than half of the shortfall, and the remainder is unexplained. The V and J calls and the clone size are those of that table, but D and trimming were determined from the DNA. This sample comprises approximately 72,000 clones, around 90% of them detected only once. The ten largest clones add up to more than 25% of the sample.

Whole blood was collected in K2EDTA tubes by collaborating institutions according to the institutions' own protocols. For TCRbeta analysis, collaborator samples were shipped as frozen whole blood, as isolated PBMCs, or as DNA extracted from either sample type. This specimen belongs to a study of blood T cell repertoires in COVID-19 (dated by TCRdb to about 2020). The study in broad terms: Samples from collaborators originated in the United States, Italy and Spain and spanned both the acute and convalescent phases of COVID-19. The prospective study material was composed of cDNA or gDNA derived from T cells, B-cell-depleted T cells, or PBMCs. Subjects who had been exposed to COVID-19, were actively infected with it, or had recovered from it provided the deeply sampled blood TCRbeta repertoires that made up the dataset. The repertoires were released in a freely available public database intended as a resource for research on the immune response to SARS-CoV-2. The samples were drawn from the first 160 participants of the ongoing ImmuneRACE study and from 950 to 1,500 subjects provided by 6 global collaborators. The sample metadata nearly always contained a de-identified subject ID, COVID-19 status, age in years and sex. Where available, HLA class I and class II types were taken from metadata supplied by the sample provider and were not determined by assay-based typing. Here is what the overall study found, with its caveats: The quantity of clinical and demographic metadata differed by source and by participant and was supplied without curation.

The sequenced material came from peripheral blood. Here the chain combines TRBV12-3 or TRBV12-4 and TRBJ1-1; a tentative D call is TRBD1 (5 bases match). This receptor was taken from a man over 45 with acute or convalescent COVID-19. This receptor carries the CDR3 CASSVQVNTEAFF. The sequenced DNA is TGTGCCAGCAGTGTACAGGTGAACACTGAAGCTTTCTTT.